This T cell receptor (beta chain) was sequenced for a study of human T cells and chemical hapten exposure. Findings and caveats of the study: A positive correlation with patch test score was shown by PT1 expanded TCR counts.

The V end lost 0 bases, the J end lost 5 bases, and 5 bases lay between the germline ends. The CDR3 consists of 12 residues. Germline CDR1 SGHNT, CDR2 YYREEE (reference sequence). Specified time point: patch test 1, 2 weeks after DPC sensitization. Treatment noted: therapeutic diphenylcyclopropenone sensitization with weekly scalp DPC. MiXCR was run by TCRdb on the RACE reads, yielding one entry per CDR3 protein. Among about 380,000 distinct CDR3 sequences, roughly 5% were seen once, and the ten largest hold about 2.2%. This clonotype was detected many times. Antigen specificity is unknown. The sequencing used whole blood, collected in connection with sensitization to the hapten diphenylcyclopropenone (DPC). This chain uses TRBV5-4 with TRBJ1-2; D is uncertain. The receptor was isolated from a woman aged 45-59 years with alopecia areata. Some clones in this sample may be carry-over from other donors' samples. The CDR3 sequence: CASSLDAYGYTF. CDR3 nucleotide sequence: TGTGCCAGCAGCTTGGACGCATATGGCTACACCTTC.